This T cell receptor beta chain is drawn from a study of response to subunit inactivated influenza vaccine. Study results and limitations: Few additional T cells are recruited per seasonal influenza vaccination, authors suggested.

TCRdb reprocessed the RT-PCR reads with MiXCR, giving one entry per CDR3 protein. The sample carries about 480,000 distinct CDR3 sequences, 25% recorded once. This clonotype was counted a few times. The antigen remains undetermined. The clonotype originates from a man aged 45-65 years who received an inactivated influenza vaccine. Sequenced here: CD4+ T cells sorted from PBMCs, sampled more than 4 days after vaccination.

The CDR3 coding sequence is TGTGCCAGCAGTTATCTCCCCGTGTTAGCGGGAGGCCGAGGCACCGGGGAGCTGTTTTTT. Its translation: CASSYLPVLAGGRGTGELFF. The V call is TRBV27, the J call TRBJ2-2; 10 nucleotides align to TRBD2. Germline loops: CDR1 MNHEY, CDR2 SMNVEV (reference sequence). The length of the CDR3 is 20 residues. V shed 4 bases and J 4 bases; nucleotides not matched to a gene: 18.